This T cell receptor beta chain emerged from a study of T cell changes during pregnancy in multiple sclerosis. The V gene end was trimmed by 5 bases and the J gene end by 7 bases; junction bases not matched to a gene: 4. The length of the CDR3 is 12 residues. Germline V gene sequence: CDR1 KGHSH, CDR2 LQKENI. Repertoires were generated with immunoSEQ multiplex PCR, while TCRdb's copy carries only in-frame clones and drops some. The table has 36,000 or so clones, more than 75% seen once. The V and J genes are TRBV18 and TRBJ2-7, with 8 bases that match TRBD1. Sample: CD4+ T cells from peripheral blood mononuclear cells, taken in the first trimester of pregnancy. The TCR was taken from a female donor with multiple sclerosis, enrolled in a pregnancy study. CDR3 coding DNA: TGTGCCAGCTCAGGACAGGGCAAAGAGCAGTACTTC. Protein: CASSGQGKEQYF.